This T cell receptor (beta chain) was sequenced during a study of cytomegalovirus exposure and HLA in healthy donors. Notes on this clone: Its matching antigen is unknown.

Germline V lookup: CDR1 SNHLY, CDR2 FYNNEI. The CDR3 has 15 amino acids. V was pared by 2 bases and J by 0 bases, with 8 bases between. The study's findings and limits: In an earlier analysis, in approximately 630 donors, most V segments appeared productive either ~87% or ~30% of the time. The authors enumerated roughly 160 TCR beta chains as linked to cytomegalovirus. Sequencing depth across donors, presence/absence analyses assumed, was roughly uniform. A later analysis by the authors found several of the most significant clusters apparently linked to common viral pathogens.

It was with 60 Vbeta and 13 Jbeta primers that the PCR ran. Here immunoSEQ multiplex PCR was the method, and the copy in TCRdb shows in-frame clones only, minus some. Of 170,000 or so clones listed, around 82% are singletons. The V gene is TRBV2, the J gene TRBJ2-1; D unclear. Input material: PBMCs. This TCR was sampled from a woman in her forties or fifties in good health and CMV-seropositive. In nucleotides, the CDR3 is TGTGCCAGCAGTGAACGGAGTAGCTCCTACAATGAGCAGTTCTTC. Residues: CASSERSSSYNEQFF.